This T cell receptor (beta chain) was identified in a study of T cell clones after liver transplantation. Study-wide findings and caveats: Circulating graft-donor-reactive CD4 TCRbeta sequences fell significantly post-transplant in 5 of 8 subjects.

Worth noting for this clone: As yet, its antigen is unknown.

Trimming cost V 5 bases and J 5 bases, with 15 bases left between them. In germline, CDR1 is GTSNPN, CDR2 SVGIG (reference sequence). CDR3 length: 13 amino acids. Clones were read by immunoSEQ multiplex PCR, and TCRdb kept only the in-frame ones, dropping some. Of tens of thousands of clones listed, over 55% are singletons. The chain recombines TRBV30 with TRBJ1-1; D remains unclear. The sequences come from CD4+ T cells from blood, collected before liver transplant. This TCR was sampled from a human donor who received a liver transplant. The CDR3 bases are TGTGCCTGGGCCTCCTCGGGTTTTACTGAAGCTTTCTTT. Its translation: CAWASSGFTEAFF.